These 5 T cell receptor beta chains share one sample of origin, sequenced in a study of vaccination and CD4 T cells after COVID-19. Researchers used the Oncomine TCR Beta short-read assay to sequence DNA from cultured CD4+ T cells. TCRdb processed the PCR reads anew with MiXCR; each CDR3 protein has one entry. The sample lists around 5,200 distinct CDR3 sequences, around 40% occurring once. Their recognized antigens are unknown. The treatment denotes: roughly 10-day PBMC culture with coronavirus spike peptide pools or control peptides (ViraFEST assay). Gathering of the CD4+ T cells, from the unexposed donor, took place before the COVID-19 pandemic (2011-2018). Sequenced input: CD4+ T cells from blood, cultured in vitro. The receptors derive from a human donor in good health.

The table lists this clonotype with a few counts. The chain has TRBV6-5 and TRBJ1-1; D is undetermined. This CDR3 region has 12 residues. Per germline, CDR1 MNHEY and CDR2 SVGAGI. V was pared by 0 bases and J by 8 bases, with 7 bases between. The CDR3 DNA follows: TGTGCCAGCAGTTACTCTGGGCTCGAAGCTTTCTTT. Protein: CASSYSGLEAFF.

This clonotype occurred once. This chain links TRBV7-6 with TRBJ1-3; no reliable D call. V was trimmed by 1 base and J by 5 bases, leaving 15 bases between them. The CDR3 runs to 16 residues. CDR1 is SGHVS, CDR2 FNYEAQ, per germline. The CDR3 spells CASSLEPSYSRNTIYF. The DNA for the CDR3 is TGTGCCAGCAGCTTAGAACCTAGCTACTCACGAAACACCATATATTTT.

The V and J genes are TRBV5-5 and TRBJ1-2, with 8 bases matching TRBD1. Germline trimming cut 5 bases from V and 7 bases from J; bases unmatched to any gene: 7. Germline CDR1 and CDR2: SGHKS and YYEKEE (reference sequence). The CDR3 runs 13 residues. CDR3 loop: CASSSTGEGGYTF. CDR3 DNA sequence: TGTGCCAGCAGTTCGACAGGGGAGGGTGGCTACACCTTC.

This clonotype was counted only a few times. This chain connects TRBV19 to TRBJ2-5, with 7 bases fitting TRBD1. Germline CDR1 and CDR2: LNHDA and SQIVND (reference sequence). V dropped 3 bases and J dropped 4; count of bases not matched to a gene: 2. The CDR3 contains 13 residues. The CDR3 DNA reads as TGTGCCAGTAGTATGGGACAGTTAGAGACCCAGTACTTC. Protein: CASSMGQLETQYF. Drawing the rest from reference TRBV19 and TRBJ2-5, the complete variable domain is DGGITQSPKYLFRKEGQNVTLSCEQNLNHDAMYWYRQDPGQGLRLIYYSQIVNDFQKGDIAEGYSVSREKKESFPLTVTSAQKNPTAFYLCASSMGQLETQYFGPGTRLLVL.

This clonotype appeared a few times. The chain combines TRBV6-5 with TRBJ1-5, with a weak D call TRBD1 (6 bases). Germline V CDR1 and CDR2: MNHEY, SVGAGI. The V gene lost 4 bases and the J gene lost 7 bases, with 11 bases spanning the gap. This CDR3 region has 13 residues. CDR3 nucleotide sequence: TGTGCCAGCAGTTCCCTAGGGGGGCAGCCCCAGCATTTT. The encoded protein is CASSSLGGQPQHF.